Sequencing of this TCR beta chain was carried out in a study of cytotoxic CD8 clonotypes in ibrutinib-treated CLL. Whole-study results and caveats: Clonality at baseline surpassed age-matched healthy donors and tracked circulating CD8+ T-cell counts.

Measured with immunoSEQ multiplex PCR; TCRdb has only the in-frame clones, and not every one. The table lists about 130,000 clones, over 75% of them singletons. This clone showed up just once. Its antigen is not identified. Genomic DNA in a quantity of about 2.1 micrograms was derived from cryopreserved PBMCs for TCR beta libraries. The CDR3 totals 13 residues. CDR1 is MNHNY, CDR2 SVGAGI, per germline (reference sequence). V gave up 7 bases and J gave up 4 bases; unmatched junction bases: 4. The input for sequencing was PBMCs, taken after 24 months of ibrutinib treatment. This clonotype originated in a human donor with chronic lymphocytic leukemia. The genes are TRBV6-6 and TRBJ1-2, with 9 bases fitting TRBD1. The DNA for the CDR3 is TGTGCCAGCACCACAGGGGGCGGCTATGGCTACACCTTC. Amino acid sequence: CASTTGGGYGYTF.